This T cell receptor (beta chain) was documented in a study of T cell repertoires in cytomegalovirus infection. Background on the study: Indicated by public TCR beta signatures were CMV infection and matching HLA type.

Trimming cost V 0 bases and J 3 bases, with 17 bases left between them. In germline, CDR1 is MGHRA, CDR2 YSYEKL. CDR3 size: 17 residues. TCRdb called the reads again in MiXCR, with one record for every CDR3 protein. Among approximately 130,000 distinct CDR3 sequences listed, approximately 9.2% were seen once. Study results and limitations: The ex vivo response showed dominance by HLA-C-restricted CMV-specific TCR beta clonotypes. The study identified carriers of CMV plus the relevant HLA from cumulative public TCR beta family frequency.

In this sample, this clonotype turned up a few times. Antigen specificity is unknown. This clonotype was sampled from a human donor in good health (CMV status not recorded). Some clones in this sample may be carry-over from other donors' samples. The chain is built from TRBV4-1 and TRBJ1-1; tentative D call: TRBD1 (6 bases). Sequences were obtained from PBMCs. The CDR3 is CASSQERVGAAYTEAFF. As DNA, the CDR3 is TGCGCCAGCAGCCAAGAGCGAGTGGGGGCGGCGTACACTGAAGCTTTCTTT.